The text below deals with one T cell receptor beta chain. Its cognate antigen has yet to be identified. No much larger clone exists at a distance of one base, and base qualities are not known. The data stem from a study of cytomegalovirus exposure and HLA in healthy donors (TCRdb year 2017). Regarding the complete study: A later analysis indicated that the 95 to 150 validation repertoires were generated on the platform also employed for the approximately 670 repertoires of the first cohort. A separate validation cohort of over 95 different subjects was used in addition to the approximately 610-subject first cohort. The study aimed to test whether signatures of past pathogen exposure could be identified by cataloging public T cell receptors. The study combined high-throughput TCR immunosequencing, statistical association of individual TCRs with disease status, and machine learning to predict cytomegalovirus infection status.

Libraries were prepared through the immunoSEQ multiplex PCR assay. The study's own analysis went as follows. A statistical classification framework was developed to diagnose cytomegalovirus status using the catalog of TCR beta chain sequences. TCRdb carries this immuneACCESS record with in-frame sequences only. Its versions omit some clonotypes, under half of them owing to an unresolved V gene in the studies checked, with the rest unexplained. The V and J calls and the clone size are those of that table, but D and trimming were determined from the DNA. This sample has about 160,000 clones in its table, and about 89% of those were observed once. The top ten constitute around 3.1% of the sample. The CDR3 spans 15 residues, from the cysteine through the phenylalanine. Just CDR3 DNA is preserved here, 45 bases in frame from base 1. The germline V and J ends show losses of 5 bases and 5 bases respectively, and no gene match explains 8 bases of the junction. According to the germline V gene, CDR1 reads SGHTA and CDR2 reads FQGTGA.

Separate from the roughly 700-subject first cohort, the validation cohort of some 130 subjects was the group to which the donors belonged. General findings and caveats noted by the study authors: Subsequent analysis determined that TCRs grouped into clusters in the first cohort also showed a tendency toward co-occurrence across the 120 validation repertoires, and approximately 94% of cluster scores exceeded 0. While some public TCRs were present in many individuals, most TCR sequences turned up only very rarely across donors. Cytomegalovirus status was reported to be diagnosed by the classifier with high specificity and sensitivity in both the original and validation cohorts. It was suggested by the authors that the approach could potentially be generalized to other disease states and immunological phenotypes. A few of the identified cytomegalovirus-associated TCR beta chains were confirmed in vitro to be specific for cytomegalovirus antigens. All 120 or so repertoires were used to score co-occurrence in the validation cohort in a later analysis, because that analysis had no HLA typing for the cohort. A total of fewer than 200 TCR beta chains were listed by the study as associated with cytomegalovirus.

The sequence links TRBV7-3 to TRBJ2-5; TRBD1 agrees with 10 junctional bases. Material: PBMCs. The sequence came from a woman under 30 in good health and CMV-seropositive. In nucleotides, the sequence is TGTGCCAGCAGCCCTGGGACAGGGGATCAGGAGACCCAGTACTTC. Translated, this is CASSPGTGDQETQYF.